This T cell receptor beta chain was captured by sequencing in a study of blood T cell repertoires in COVID-19. The method was immunoSEQ multiplex PCR; TCRdb's version includes in-frame clones alone and lacks a portion of them. The table includes under 200,000 clones, roughly 87% detected once. Material: PBMCs or T cells enriched from blood (not recorded which). The sequence derives from a woman aged 45-65 years who had recovered from COVID-19.

In nucleotides, the CDR3 is TGTGCCAGTAGTATTAACCGGGACATCACCGGGGAGCTGTTTTTT. This gives the protein CASSINRDITGELFF. The V and J genes are TRBV19 and TRBJ2-2, with D perhaps TRBD1 (6 bases). The CDR3 extends over 15 amino acids. The V gene lost 3 bases and the J gene lost 4 bases, with 12 bases spanning the gap. CDR1 LNHDA and CDR2 SQIVND come from the germline V gene (reference sequence).